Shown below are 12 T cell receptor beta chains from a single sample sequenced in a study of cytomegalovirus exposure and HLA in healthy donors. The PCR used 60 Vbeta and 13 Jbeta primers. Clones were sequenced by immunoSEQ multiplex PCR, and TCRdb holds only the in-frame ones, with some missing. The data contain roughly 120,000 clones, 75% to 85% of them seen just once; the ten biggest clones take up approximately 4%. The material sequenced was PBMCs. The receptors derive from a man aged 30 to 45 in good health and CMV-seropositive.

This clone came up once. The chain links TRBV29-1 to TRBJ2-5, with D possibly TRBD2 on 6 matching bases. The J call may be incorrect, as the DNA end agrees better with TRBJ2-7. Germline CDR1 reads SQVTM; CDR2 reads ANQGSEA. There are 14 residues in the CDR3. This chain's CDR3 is CSVEAEGLAYEQYF. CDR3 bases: TGCAGCGTTGAAGCGGAGGGGCTAGCCTACGAGCAGTACTTC.

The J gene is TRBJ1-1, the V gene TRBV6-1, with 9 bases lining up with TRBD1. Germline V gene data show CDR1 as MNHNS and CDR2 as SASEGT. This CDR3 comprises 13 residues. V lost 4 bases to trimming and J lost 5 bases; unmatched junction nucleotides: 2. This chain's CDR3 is CASSVQGATEAFF. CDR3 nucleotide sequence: TGTGCCAGCAGTGTACAGGGGGCGACTGAAGCTTTCTTT.

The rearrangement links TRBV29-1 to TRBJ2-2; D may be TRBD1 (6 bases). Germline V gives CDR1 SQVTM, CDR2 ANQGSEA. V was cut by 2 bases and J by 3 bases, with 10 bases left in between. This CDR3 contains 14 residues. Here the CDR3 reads CSVETGWDTGELFF. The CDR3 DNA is TGCAGCGTTGAAACAGGGTGGGACACCGGGGAGCTGTTTTTT.

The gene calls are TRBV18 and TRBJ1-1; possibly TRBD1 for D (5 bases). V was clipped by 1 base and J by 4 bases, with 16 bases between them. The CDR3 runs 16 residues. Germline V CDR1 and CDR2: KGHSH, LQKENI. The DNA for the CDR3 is TGTGCCAGCTCACCACTGATGGGGGAGGCGAGCACTGAAGCTTTCTTT. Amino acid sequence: CASSPLMGEASTEAFF.

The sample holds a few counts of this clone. The chain's CDR3 is CSASGGSSYNEQFF. The CDR3 DNA sequence: TGCAGCGCTAGCGGAGGTAGCTCCTACAATGAGCAGTTCTTC. The genes are TRBV29-1 and TRBJ2-1; 7 nucleotides line up with TRBD2. V gave up 7 bases and J gave up 0 bases; unmatched junction bases: 6. CDR3 size: 14 residues. Germline CDR1 reads SQVTM; CDR2 reads ANQGSEA.

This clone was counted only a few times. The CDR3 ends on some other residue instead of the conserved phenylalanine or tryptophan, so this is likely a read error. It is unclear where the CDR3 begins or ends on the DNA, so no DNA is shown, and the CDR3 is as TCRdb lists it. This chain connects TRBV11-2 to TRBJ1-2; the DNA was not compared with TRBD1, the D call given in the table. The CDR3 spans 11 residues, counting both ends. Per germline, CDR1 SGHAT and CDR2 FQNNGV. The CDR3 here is CASSLGQVLFV.

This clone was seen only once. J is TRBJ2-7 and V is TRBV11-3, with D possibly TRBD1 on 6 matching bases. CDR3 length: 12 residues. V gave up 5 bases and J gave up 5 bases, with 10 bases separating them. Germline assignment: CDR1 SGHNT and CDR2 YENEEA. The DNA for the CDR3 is TGTGCCAGCAGCCAGAGACAGGACGAGCAGTACTTC. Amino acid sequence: CASSQRQDEQYF.

CDR3 residues: CASSVGINYGYTF. Written as DNA, the CDR3 is TGTGCCAGCAGCGTGGGCATTAACTATGGCTACACCTTC. The chain employs TRBV9 and TRBJ1-2, with D unresolved. Looked up from germline, CDR1 is SGDLS and CDR2 is YYNGEE. V lost 2 bases to trimming and J lost 1 base, with 6 bases between them. CDR3 length equals 13 residues.

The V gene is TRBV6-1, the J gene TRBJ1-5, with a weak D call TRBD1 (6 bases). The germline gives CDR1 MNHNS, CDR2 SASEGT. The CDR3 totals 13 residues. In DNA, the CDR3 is TGTGCTTCGCGGGGGGCTAGCAATCAGCCCCAGCATTTT. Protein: CASRGASNQPQHF.

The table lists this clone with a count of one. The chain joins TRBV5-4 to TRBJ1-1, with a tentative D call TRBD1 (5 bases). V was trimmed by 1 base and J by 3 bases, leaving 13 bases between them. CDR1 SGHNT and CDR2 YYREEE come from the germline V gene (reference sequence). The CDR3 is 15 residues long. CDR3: CASSLWEGLYTEAFF. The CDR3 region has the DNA TGTGCCAGCAGCTTGTGGGAGGGGTTGTACACTGAAGCTTTCTTT.

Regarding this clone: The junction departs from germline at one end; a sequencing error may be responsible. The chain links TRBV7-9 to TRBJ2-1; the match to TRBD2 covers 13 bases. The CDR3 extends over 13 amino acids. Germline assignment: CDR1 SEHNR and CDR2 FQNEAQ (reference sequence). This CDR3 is CSSSLGLAGVKFF. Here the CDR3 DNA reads TGTTCCAGCAGCCTCGGACTAGCGGGGGTGAAGTTCTTC.

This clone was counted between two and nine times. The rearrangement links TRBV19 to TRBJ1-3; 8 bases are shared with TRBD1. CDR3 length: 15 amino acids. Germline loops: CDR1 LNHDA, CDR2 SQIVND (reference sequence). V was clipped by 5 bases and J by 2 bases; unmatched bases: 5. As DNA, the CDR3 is TGTGCCAGTAGTTCCTGGACAGGGACTGGAAACACCATATATTTT. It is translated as CASSSWTGTGNTIYF.